This TCR beta chain is drawn from a study of T cell responses to AZD1222 COVID-19 vaccine. Across the study: Second-dose intervals near 4 or 12 weeks were combined.

Profiling relied on immunoSEQ multiplex PCR, and the TCRdb table lists in-frame clones only, not all of them. The sample contains about 200,000 clones, 88% of which appear only once. In the case of this clone: Its antigen is unknown.

Points from the study as a whole: Most donors were white British, females outnumbered males, and clonal diversity was possibly underestimated. The study identified only a handful of AZD1222 recipients as seropositive at baseline.

The specimen comprised peripheral blood, sampled on day 0 of AZD1222 vaccination. The receptor was derived from an adult in good health.

The CDR3 sequence is CASRTGTINEQFF. The CDR3 DNA reads as TGTGCCAGCCGGACAGGGACGATCAATGAGCAGTTCTTC. The chain carries TRBV6-5 and TRBJ2-1, with 8 bases that match TRBD1. The CDR3 sequence is 13 residues long. Germline CDR1 is MNHEY and CDR2 is SVGAGI. V lost 8 bases, J lost 6 bases, and 6 bases stayed unmatched.